This note documents a single T cell receptor (beta chain) sequence. Its target is not known. The sample comes from a study of blood T cells in healthy people across ages. CDR3 size: 12 residues. Germline CDR1 and CDR2: SGHTA and FQGNSA. Findings and limits, study-wide: Estimates of total diversity, which came from one million sequenced T cells, were considered to be underestimates. Relative to aged donors, long-lived donors carried more naive CD4+ cells and displayed higher diversity. Per million T cells, the diversity of TCR beta decreased roughly linearly as age advanced.

Using a J-beta primer mix together with a sample-barcoded 5' primer, a second PCR was run for roughly 7 to 12 cycles. TCRdb reprocessed the 5' RACE reads with MiXCR, giving one entry per CDR3 protein. The sample lists fewer than 1.5 million distinct CDR3 sequences, about 40% occurring once. Ranging in age from roughly 6 to 90, the donors were healthy Caucasian individuals from Russia. The source material was blood. The chain is built from TRBV7-2 and TRBJ2-2; no clear D gene. The TCR sequence derives from a woman aged 18-30 years in good health. This CDR3 is CACCENTGELFF. The CDR3 region has the DNA TGTGCTTGTTGTGAGAACACCGGGGAGCTGTTTTTT.